The source of this T cell receptor (beta chain) is a study of blood T cell repertoires in COVID-19 (dated by TCRdb to 2018 to 2020). For the wider study: The collaborator samples originated in the United States, Italy and Spain and spanned the acute and convalescent phases of COVID-19. The samples were drawn from two sources: the first 160 participants of the ongoing ImmuneRACE study, and some 1,300 subjects contributed by 6 global collaborators. HLA class I and class II types, where available, came from metadata supplied by the sample provider rather than from assay-based typing. Deeply sampled blood TCRbeta repertoires from subjects exposed to, actively infected with, or recovered from COVID-19 were included in the dataset. The repertoires were made available in a free public database intended to serve as a resource for research on the immune response to SARS-CoV-2. A de-identified subject ID, COVID-19 status, age in years and sex were almost always included in the sample metadata. The prospective study material was composed of cDNA or gDNA derived from T cells, B-cell-depleted T cells, or PBMCs. The study at large found these results: Clinical and demographic metadata were provided uncurated, with the amount varying by source and participant.

As for this clone: It lacks a known antigen. Nothing much larger sits one base from this clone, and base qualities are not available.

Germline trimming amounts to 5 bases on V and 2 bases on J, with 8 as the count of junction bases outside the gene matches. For CDR1 and CDR2, the germline V gene lists SGHDT and YYEEEE. Its CDR3 holds 16 amino acids, cysteine through phenylalanine. Just CDR3 DNA is preserved here, 48 bases in frame from base 1. TCRbeta CDR3 regions were amplified from genomic DNA using the immunoSEQ Assay, a bias-controlled multiplex PCR. The source study handled its data this way. The number of nucleated cells in each sample was estimated by amplification of reference gene primers within the assay. To quantify the absolute abundance of each unique TCRbeta CDR3 rearrangement, sequence reads were collapsed and filtered. For each sample, productive Simpson clonality was calculated as the square root of Simpson's diversity index over productive rearrangements. The table was pulled from immuneACCESS by TCRdb, which kept in-frame rearrangements only. Such tables lose some clones; where checked, under half of the loss comes from unresolved V genes, and the rest has no known cause. Clone size and V and J calls were adopted from that table, with D and trimming inferred from the DNA. In all, the sample holds around 130,000 clones, and around 82% of those were seen once. 1.4% to 1.5% of the sample goes to the ten largest clones.

Whole blood was collected in K2EDTA tubes by collaborating institutions according to the institutions' own protocols. For TCRbeta analysis, collaborators shipped samples in one of three forms: frozen whole blood, isolated PBMCs, or DNA extracted from either of those sample types. This sequence originates from a man aged 55 to 70 with acute or convalescent COVID-19. The receptor chain draws on TRBV5-6 and TRBJ2-3; 10 bases in the middle match TRBD2. Sequencing used peripheral blood. This receptor carries the CDR3 CASRFRGLAITDTQYF. Here is the DNA: TGTGCCAGCAGATTCCGGGGACTAGCGATCACAGATACGCAGTATTTT.